This TCR beta chain was obtained from a study of spatial heterogeneity in lung cancer. There are many counts of this clonotype. Time point: blood at routine non-recurrence follow-up after resection. TCRdb used MiXCR to reprocess the 5' RACE reads, holding one entry per CDR3 protein. The sample includes just under 45,000 distinct CDR3 sequences, approximately 22% seen only once; the top ten take approximately 7.2%. Germline CDR1 SGDLS, CDR2 YYNGEE. Trimming cost V 2 bases and J 2 bases, with 10 bases left between them. The CDR3 totals 15 residues. This specimen consisted of PBMCs, obtained at follow-up. The chain couples TRBV9 to TRBJ2-2; D remains unclear. The TCR originated in a female donor with early-stage non-small cell lung cancer. CDR3 in amino acids: CASSVGPDNTGELFF. The CDR3 DNA reads as TGTGCCAGCAGCGTTGGGCCTGATAACACCGGGGAGCTGTTTTTT.